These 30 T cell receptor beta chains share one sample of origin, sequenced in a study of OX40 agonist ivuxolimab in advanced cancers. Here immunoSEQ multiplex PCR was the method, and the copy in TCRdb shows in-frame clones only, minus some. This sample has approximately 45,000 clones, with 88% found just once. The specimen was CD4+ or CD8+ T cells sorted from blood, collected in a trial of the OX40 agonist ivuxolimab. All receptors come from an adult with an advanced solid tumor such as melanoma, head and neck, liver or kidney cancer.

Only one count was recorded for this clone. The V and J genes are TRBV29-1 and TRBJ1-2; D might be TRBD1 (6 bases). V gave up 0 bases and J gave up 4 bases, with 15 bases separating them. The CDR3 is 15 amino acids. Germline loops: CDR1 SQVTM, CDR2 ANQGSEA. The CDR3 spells CSVEDTGRLGYGYTF. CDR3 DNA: TGCAGCGTTGAAGACACAGGGAGGTTGGGCTATGGCTACACCTTC.

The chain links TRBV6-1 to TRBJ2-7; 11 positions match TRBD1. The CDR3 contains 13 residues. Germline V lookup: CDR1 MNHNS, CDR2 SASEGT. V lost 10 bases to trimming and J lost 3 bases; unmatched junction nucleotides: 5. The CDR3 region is CATRTGGFYEQYF. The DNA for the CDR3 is TGTGCCACCAGGACAGGGGGCTTCTACGAGCAGTACTTC.

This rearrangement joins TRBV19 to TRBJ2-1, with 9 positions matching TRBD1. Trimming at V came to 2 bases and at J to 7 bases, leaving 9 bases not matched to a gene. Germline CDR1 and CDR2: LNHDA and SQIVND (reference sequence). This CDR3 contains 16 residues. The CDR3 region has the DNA TGTGCCAGTAGTATAAAGAGACAGGGGGGAAGAAATGAGCAGTTCTTC. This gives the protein CASSIKRQGGRNEQFF.

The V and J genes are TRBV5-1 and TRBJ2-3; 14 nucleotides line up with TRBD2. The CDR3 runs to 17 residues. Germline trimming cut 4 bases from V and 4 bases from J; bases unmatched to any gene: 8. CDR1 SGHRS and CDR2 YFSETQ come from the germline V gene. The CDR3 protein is CASSPVGLAGAADTQYF. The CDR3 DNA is TGCGCCAGCAGCCCAGTGGGACTAGCGGGAGCAGCAGATACGCAGTATTTT. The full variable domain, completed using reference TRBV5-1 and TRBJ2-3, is KAGVTQTPRYLIKTRGQQVTLSCSPISGHRSVSWYQQTPGQGLQFLFEYFSETQRNKGNFPGRFSGRQFSNSRSEMNVSTLELGDSALYLCASSPVGLAGAADTQYFGPGTRLTVL.

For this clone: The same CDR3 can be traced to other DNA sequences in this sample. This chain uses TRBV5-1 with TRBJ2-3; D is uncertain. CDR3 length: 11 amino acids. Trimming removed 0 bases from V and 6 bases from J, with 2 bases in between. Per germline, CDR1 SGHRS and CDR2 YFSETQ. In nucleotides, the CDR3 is TGCGCCAGCAGCTTGGGGGATACGCAGTATTTT. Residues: CASSLGDTQYF. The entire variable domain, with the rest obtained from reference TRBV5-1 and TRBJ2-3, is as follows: KAGVTQTPRYLIKTRGQQVTLSCSPISGHRSVSWYQQTPGQGLQFLFEYFSETQRNKGNFPGRFSGRQFSNSRSEMNVSTLELGDSALYLCASSLGDTQYFGPGTRLTVL.

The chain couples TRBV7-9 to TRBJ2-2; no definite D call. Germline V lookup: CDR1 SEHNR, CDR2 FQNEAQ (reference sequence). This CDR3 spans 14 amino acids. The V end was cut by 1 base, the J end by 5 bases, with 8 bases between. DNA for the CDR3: TGTGCCAGCAGCTTAGGGGTAGGAACCGGGGAGCTGTTTTTT. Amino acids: CASSLGVGTGELFF.

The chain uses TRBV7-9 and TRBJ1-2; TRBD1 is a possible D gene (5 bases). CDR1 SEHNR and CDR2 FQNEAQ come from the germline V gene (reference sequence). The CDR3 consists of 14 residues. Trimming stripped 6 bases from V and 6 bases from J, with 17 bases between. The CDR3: CASSLASGTDGYTF. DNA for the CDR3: TGTGCCAGCAGTTTGGCATCCGGGACGGATGGCTACACCTTC.

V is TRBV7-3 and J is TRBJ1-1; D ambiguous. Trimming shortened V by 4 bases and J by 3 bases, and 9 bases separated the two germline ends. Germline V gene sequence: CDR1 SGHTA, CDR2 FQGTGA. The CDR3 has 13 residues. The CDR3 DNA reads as TGTGCCAGCAGCTCTGCTGAGGACACTGAAGCTTTCTTT. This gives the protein CASSSAEDTEAFF.

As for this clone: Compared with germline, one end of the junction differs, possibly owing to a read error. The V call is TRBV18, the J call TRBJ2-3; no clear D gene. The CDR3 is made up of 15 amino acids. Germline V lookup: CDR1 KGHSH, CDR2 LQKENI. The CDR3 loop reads CASSTPILKRNTQYF. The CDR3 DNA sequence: TGTGCCAGCTCAACACCTATACTAAAAAGGAATACGCAGTATTTT.

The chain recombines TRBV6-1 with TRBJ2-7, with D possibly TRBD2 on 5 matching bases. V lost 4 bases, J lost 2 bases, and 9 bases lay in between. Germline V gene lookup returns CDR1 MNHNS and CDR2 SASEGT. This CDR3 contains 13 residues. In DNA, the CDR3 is TGTGCCAGCAGTGGGCTCGGGGCCTACGAGCAGTACTTC. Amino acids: CASSGLGAYEQYF.

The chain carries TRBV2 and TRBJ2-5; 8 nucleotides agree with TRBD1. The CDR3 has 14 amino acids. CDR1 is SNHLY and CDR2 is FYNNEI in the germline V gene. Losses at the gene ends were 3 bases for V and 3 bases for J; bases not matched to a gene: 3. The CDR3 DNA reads TGTGCCAGCAGTGAGGGACAGGTTGAAGAGACCCAGTACTTC. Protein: CASSEGQVEETQYF.

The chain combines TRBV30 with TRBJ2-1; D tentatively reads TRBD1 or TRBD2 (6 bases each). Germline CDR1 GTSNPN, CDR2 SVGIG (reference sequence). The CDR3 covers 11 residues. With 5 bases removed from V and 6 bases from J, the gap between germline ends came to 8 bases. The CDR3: CAWGGLNEQFF. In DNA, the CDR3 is TGTGCCTGGGGGGGGCTCAATGAGCAGTTCTTC.

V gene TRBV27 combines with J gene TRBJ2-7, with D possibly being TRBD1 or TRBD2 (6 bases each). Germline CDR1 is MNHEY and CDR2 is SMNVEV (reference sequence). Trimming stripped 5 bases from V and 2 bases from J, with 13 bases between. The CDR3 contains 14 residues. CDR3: CASSPGASAYEQYF. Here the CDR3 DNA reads TGTGCCAGCAGTCCGGGGGCCTCGGCCTACGAGCAGTACTTC.

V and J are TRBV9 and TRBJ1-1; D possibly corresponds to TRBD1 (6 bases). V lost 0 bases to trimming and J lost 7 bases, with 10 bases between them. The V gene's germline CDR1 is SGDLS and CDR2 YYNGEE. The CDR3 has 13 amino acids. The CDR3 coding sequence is TGTGCCAGCAGCGTAGGGGCAGGGGATGAAGCTTTCTTT. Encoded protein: CASSVGAGDEAFF.

CDR3 nucleotides: TGTGCCAGCTCCACTAGGACATTGGAGACCCAGTACTTC. Translating it yields CASSTRTLETQYF. This sequence joins TRBV18 and TRBJ2-5, with D perhaps being TRBD1 or TRBD2 (5 bases each). Trimming shortened V by 6 bases and J by 5 bases, and 13 bases separated the two germline ends. Germline CDR1 and CDR2: KGHSH and LQKENI. This CDR3 spans 13 amino acids.

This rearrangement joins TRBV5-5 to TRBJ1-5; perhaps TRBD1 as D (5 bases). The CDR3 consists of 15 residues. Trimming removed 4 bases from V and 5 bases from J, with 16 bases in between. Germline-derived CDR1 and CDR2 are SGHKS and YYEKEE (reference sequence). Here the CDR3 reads CASSIFQGKDQPQHF. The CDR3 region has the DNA TGTGCCAGCAGCATCTTTCAGGGAAAGGATCAGCCCCAGCATTTT.

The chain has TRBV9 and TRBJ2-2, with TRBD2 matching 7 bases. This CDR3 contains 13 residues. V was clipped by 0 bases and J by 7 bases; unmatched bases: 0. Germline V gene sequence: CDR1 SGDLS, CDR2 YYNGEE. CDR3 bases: TGTGCCAGCAGCGTAGCGGGAGGCGGGGAGCTGTTTTTT. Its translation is CASSVAGGGELFF.

The CDR3 sequence: CASSLVGGTGPTYEQYF. In nucleotides, the CDR3 is TGCGCCAGCAGCTTGGTTGGCGGGACAGGCCCCACCTACGAGCAGTACTTC. The rearrangement links TRBV5-1 to TRBJ2-7; 8 bases are a match to TRBD1. This CDR3 is 17 amino acids long. The ends lost 0 bases at V and 2 bases at J; junction bases unmatched: 10. Germline V gene data show CDR1 as SGHRS and CDR2 as YFSETQ.

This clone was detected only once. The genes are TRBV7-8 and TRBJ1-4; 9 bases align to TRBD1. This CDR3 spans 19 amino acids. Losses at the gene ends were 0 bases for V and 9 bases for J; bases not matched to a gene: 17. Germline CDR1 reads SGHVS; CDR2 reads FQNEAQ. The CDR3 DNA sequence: TGTGCCAGCAGCTTAGCGGCTGGGGGACAGGGAGTCTTTGAGCAAAAACTGTTTTTT. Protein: CASSLAAGGQGVFEQKLFF.

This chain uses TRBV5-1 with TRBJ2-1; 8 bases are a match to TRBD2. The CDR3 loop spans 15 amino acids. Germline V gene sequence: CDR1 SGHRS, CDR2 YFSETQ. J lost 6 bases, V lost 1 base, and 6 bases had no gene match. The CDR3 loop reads CASSLQGLEGNEQFF. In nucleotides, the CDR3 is TGCGCCAGCAGCTTGCAGGGACTAGAGGGCAATGAGCAGTTCTTC.

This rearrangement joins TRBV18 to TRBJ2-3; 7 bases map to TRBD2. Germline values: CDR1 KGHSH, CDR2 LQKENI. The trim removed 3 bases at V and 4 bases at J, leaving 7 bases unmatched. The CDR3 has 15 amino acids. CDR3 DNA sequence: TGTGCCAGCTCACCCCCCTCTAGCGGACCAGATACGCAGTATTTT. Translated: CASSPPSSGPDTQYF.

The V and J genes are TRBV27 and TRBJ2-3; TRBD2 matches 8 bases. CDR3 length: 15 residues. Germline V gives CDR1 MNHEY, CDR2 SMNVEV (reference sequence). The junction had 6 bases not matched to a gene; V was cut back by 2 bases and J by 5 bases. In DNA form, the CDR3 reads TGTGCCAGCAGTTTAATTCTAGCGGGCGGAGATACGCAGTATTTT. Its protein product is CASSLILAGGDTQYF.

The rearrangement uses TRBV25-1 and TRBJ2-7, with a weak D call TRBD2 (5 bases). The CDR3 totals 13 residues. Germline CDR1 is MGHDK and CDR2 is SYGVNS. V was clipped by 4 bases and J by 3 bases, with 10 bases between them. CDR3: CASSGGGFYEQYF. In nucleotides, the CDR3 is TGTGCCAGCAGTGGCGGAGGATTCTACGAGCAGTACTTC.

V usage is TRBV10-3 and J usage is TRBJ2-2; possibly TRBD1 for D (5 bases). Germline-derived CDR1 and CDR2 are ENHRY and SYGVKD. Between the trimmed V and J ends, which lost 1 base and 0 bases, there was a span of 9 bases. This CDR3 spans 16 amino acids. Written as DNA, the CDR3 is TGTGCCATCAGTGAGTGGACACCGGCGAACACCGGGGAGCTGTTTTTT. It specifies CAISEWTPANTGELFF.

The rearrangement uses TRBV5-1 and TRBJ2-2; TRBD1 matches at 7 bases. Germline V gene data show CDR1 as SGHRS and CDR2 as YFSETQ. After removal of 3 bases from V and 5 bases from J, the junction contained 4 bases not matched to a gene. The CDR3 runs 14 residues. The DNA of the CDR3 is TGCGCCAGCAGCTCCGGGACAGAGACCGGGGAGCTGTTTTTT. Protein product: CASSSGTETGELFF.

DNA for the CDR3: TGTGCCTGGAGTGTAACAGGGGGCGTCGGCTACACCTTC. It is translated as CAWSVTGGVGYTF. The gene calls are TRBV30 and TRBJ1-2; 9 bases fit TRBD1. Trimming at V came to 0 bases and at J to 8 bases, leaving 4 bases not matched to a gene. Germline V gene data show CDR1 as GTSNPN and CDR2 as SVGIG (reference sequence). The CDR3 runs to 13 residues.

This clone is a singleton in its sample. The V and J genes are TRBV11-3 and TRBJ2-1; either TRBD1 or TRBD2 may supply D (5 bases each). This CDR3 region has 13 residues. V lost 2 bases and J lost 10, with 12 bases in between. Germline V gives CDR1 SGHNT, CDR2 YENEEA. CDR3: CASSLPLAGEQFF. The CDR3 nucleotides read TGTGCCAGCAGCTTACCCCTAGCAGGGGAGCAGTTCTTC.

The CDR3 region is CASSRLAAYSTDTQYF. For the CDR3, the DNA is TGTGCCAGCAGTAGACTAGCGGCCTATAGCACAGATACGCAGTATTTT. The rearrangement links TRBV7-8 to TRBJ2-3, with 9 positions matching TRBD2. V lost 6 bases, J lost 0 bases, and 7 bases stayed unmatched. The germline V gene encodes CDR1 SGHVS and CDR2 FQNEAQ. The CDR3 spans 16 residues.

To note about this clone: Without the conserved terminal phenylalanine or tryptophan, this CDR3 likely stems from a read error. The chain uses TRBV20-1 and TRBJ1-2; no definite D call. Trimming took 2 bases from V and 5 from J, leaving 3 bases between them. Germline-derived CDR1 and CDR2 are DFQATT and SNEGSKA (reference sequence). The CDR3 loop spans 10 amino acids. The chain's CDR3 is CSARQYGYTL. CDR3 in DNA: TGCAGTGCTAGACAGTATGGCTACACCCTC.

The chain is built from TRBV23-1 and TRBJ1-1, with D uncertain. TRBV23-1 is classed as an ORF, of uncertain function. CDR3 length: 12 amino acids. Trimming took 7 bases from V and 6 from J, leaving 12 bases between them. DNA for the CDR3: TGCGCCAGCAAGAGCAGCCTCCCTGAAGCTTTCTTT. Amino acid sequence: CASKSSLPEAFF.